This T cell receptor (beta chain) was obtained from a study of cytomegalovirus exposure and HLA in healthy donors. With respect to this clone: Antigen specificity is unknown.

There are 15 residues in the CDR3. Between the trimmed V and J ends, which lost 0 bases and 5 bases, there was a span of 12 bases. Germline V gene sequence: CDR1 SGHKS, CDR2 YYEKEE (reference sequence). Study results and limitations: Many donors shared some public TCRs, even though most TCR sequences were rare.

Repertoires were generated with immunoSEQ multiplex PCR, while TCRdb's copy carries only in-frame clones and drops some. Here the sample spans 70,000 to 80,000 clones, over 85% being singletons. The TCR sequence derives from a woman aged 18-30 years in good health and CMV-seronegative. The sequencing input was PBMCs. The rearrangement links TRBV5-5 to TRBJ1-5; D remains ambiguous. CDR3 nucleotide sequence: TGTGCCAGCAGCTTGGATGTCGTCCCCCATCAGCCCCAGCATTTT. It yields the protein CASSLDVVPHQPQHF.